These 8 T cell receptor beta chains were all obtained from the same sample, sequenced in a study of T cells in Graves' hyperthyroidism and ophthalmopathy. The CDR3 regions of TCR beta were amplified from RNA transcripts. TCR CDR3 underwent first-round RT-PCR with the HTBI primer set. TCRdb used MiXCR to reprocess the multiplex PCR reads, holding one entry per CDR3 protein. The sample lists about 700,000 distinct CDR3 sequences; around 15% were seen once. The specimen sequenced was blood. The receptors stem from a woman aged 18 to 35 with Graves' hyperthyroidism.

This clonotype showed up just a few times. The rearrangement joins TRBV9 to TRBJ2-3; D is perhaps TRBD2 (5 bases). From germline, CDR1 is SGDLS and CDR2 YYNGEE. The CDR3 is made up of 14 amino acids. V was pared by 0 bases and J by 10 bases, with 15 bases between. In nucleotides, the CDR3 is TGTGCCAGCAGCGTAGATCTAGCCGAGATGGCGCAGTATTTT. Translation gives CASSVDLAEMAQYF.

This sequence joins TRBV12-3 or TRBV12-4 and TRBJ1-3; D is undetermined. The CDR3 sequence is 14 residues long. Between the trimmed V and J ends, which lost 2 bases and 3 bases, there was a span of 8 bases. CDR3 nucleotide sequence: TGTGCCAGCAGTTTAATCGGAGATGGAAACACCATATATTTT. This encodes CASSLIGDGNTIYF.

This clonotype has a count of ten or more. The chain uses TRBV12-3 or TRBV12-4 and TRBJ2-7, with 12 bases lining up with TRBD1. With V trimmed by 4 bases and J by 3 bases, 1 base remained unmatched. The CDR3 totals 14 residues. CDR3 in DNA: TGTGCCAGCAGTTGGGACAGGGGGCACTACGAGCAGTACTTC. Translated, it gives CASSWDRGHYEQYF.

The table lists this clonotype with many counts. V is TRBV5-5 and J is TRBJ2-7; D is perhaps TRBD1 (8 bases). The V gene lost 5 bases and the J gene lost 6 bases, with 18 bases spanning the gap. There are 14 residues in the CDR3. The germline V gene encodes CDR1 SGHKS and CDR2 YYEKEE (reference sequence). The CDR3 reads CASRSTGGGSEQYF. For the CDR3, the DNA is TGTGCCAGCAGGAGTACAGGGGGAGGGTCCGAGCAGTACTTC.

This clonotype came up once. The CDR3 region has the DNA TGCGCCAGCAGCCAAAGAGGGGGCGGGTCCTACGAGCAGTACTTC. It translates to CASSQRGGGSYEQYF. The rearrangement uses TRBV4-3 and TRBJ2-7, with 7 bases aligning to TRBD1. With V trimmed by 2 bases and J by 1 base, 5 bases remained unmatched. Germline V gene lookup returns CDR1 LGHNA and CDR2 YSLEER. The CDR3 is 15 amino acids.

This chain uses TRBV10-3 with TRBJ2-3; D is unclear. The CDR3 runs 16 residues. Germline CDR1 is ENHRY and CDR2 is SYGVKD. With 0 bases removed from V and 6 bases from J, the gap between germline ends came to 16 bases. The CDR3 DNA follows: TGTGCCATCAGTGAGTCCCTCCTTAGGACCCCGGATACGCAGTATTTT. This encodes CAISESLLRTPDTQYF.

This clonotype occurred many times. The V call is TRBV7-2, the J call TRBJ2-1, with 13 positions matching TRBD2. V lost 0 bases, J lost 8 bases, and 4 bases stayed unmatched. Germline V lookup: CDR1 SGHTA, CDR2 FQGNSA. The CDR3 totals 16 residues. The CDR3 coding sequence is TGTGCCAGCAGCTTAGCCCGGACTAGCGGGGGCGATGAGCAGTTCTTC. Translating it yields CASSLARTSGGDEQFF.

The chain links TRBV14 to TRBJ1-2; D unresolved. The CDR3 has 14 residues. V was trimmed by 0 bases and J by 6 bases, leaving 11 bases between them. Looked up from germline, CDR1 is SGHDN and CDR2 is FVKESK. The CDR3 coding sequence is TGTGCCAGCAGCCAAGATAGACACCGACATGGCTACACCTTC. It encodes CASSQDRHRHGYTF.